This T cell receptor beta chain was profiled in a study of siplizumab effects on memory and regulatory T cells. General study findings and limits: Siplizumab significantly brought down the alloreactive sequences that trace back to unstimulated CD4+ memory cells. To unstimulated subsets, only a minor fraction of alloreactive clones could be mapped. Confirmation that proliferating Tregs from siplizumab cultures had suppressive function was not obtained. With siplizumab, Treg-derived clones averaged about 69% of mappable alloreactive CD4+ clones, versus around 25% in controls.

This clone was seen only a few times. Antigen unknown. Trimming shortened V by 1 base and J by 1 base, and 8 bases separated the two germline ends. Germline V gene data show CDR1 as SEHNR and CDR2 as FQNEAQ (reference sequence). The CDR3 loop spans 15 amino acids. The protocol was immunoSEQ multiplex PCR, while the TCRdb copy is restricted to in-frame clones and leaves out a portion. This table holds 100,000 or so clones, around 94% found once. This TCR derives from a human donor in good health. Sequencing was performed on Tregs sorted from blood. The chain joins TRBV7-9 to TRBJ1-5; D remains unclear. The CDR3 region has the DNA TGTGCCAGCAGCTTAGAAGGGCGGAGCAATCAGCCCCAGCATTTT. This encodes CASSLEGRSNQPQHF.